Listed below are T cell receptor beta chains from one sample, sequenced in a study of shared clonotypes between healthy human individuals. Generated by immunoSEQ multiplex PCR, the TCRdb table keeps only in-frame clones and is missing some. The table includes approximately 2,300,000 clones, 85% to 95% detected once. Sequenced input: naive CD4+ T cells from PBMCs. These receptor sequences come from a man aged 18 to 35 in good health. Some clones in this sample may be carry-over from other donors' samples. CDR3s include the opening cysteine and the closing phenylalanine or tryptophan. D genes are given only for firm matches. Expanded clones get a size class; other rows say once, few or many, or leave the size out.

v_gene: TRBV5-4; abundance: NA; j_gene: TRBJ2-7; d_gene: NA; CDR3nt: TGTGCCAGCAGCCCTGAGTGGGGTAACGAGCAGTACTTC; CDR3aa: CASSPEWGNEQYF
v_gene: TRBV5-8; abundance: NA; j_gene: TRBJ2-7; d_gene: NA; CDR3nt: TGTGCCAGCAGCTTGGTATCCAGAACCTACGAGCAGTACTTC; CDR3aa: CASSLVSRTYEQYF
v_gene: TRBV7-7; abundance: NA; j_gene: TRBJ2-7; d_gene: NA; CDR3nt: TGTGCCAGCAGCTTAGAGCCGTCTCCCTACGAGCAGTACTTC; CDR3aa: CASSLEPSPYEQYF
v_gene: TRBV29-1; abundance: NA; j_gene: TRBJ2-7; d_gene: NA; CDR3nt: TGCAGCGTTGAAGGGGCAGGGCCTGGGGAGCAGTACTTC; CDR3aa: CSVEGAGPGEQYF
v_gene: TRBV27; abundance: NA; j_gene: TRBJ1-2; d_gene: TRBD1; CDR3nt: TGTGCCAGCAGGACCAGGACAGGGTTTAACAACTATGGCTACACCTTC; CDR3aa: CASRTRTGFNNYGYTF
v_gene: TRBV18; abundance: NA; j_gene: TRBJ1-2; d_gene: NA; CDR3nt: TGTGCCAGCTCACCATCGGGCCCAGGAGGCTACACCTTC; CDR3aa: CASSPSGPGGYTF
v_gene: TRBV10-1; abundance: NA; j_gene: TRBJ2-1; d_gene: TRBD1; CDR3nt: TGCGCCAGCAGTGTAAGCACAGGGGGGAATGAGCAGTTCTTC; CDR3aa: CASSVSTGGNEQFF
v_gene: TRBV7-9; abundance: NA; j_gene: TRBJ1-1; d_gene: NA; CDR3nt: TGTGCCAGCAGCTCTGACACTGAAGCTTTCTTT; CDR3aa: CASSSDTEAFF
v_gene: TRBV29-1; abundance: once; j_gene: TRBJ1-1; d_gene: NA; CDR3nt: TGCAGCGGGGAGGACCCACATTACAGTGAAGCTTTCTTT; CDR3aa: CSGEDPHYSEAFF
v_gene: TRBV29-1; abundance: few; j_gene: TRBJ1-2; d_gene: NA; CDR3nt: TGCAGCGTACCTGGCTACACCTTC; CDR3aa: CSVPGYTF
v_gene: TRBV7-9; abundance: NA; j_gene: TRBJ2-3; d_gene: NA; CDR3nt: TGTGCCAGCAGTCTTAGAAGTAGGCCCACAGATACGCAGTATTTT; CDR3aa: CASSLRSRPTDTQYF
v_gene: TRBV28; abundance: NA; j_gene: TRBJ1-2; d_gene: TRBD1; CDR3nt: TGTGCCAGCAGTTACGGACAGGGTTCGAATGGCTACACCTTC; CDR3aa: CASSYGQGSNGYTF
v_gene: TRBV11-2; abundance: NA; j_gene: TRBJ1-4; d_gene: NA; CDR3nt: TGTGCCAGCAGCTCCCCCAGGGAGGGCGAAAAACTGTTTTTT; CDR3aa: CASSSPREGEKLFF
v_gene: TRBV4-1; abundance: NA; j_gene: TRBJ2-1; d_gene: NA; CDR3nt: TGCGCCAGCAGCCAAGCTGGGCAGCGCGGTAGCTCCTACAATGAGCAGTTCTTC; CDR3aa: CASSQAGQRGSSYNEQFF
v_gene: TRBV6-1; abundance: once; j_gene: TRBJ2-2; d_gene: NA; CDR3nt: TGTGCCAGCAGCTCCAACAGGAACACCGGGGAGCTGTTTTTT; CDR3aa: CASSSNRNTGELFF
v_gene: TRBV4-1; abundance: once; j_gene: TRBJ2-6; d_gene: TRBD1; CDR3nt: TGCGCCAGCAGCCAAGAGAGACAGGGGGCCGACTCTGGGGCCAACGTCCTGACTTTC; CDR3aa: CASSQERQGADSGANVLTF
v_gene: TRBV6-4; abundance: NA; j_gene: TRBJ1-1; d_gene: NA; CDR3nt: TGTGCCAGCAGTAACCCAACAGGTCTGAACACTGAAGCTTTCTTT; CDR3aa: CASSNPTGLNTEAFF
v_gene: TRBV28; abundance: NA; j_gene: TRBJ2-1; d_gene: TRBD2; CDR3nt: TGTGCCAGCAGTCTCCCGGGACTAGCGGGGGTTGAGCAGTTCTTC; CDR3aa: CASSLPGLAGVEQFF
v_gene: TRBV5-1; abundance: NA; j_gene: TRBJ2-5; d_gene: NA; CDR3nt: TGCGCCAGCAGCTTGCGGGGAACAGGGAAAGAGACCCAGTACTTC; CDR3aa: CASSLRGTGKETQYF
v_gene: TRBV7-9; abundance: NA; j_gene: TRBJ2-1; d_gene: NA; CDR3nt: TGTGCCAGCAGCTTAACTAGTAGCGTCGGTTATGAGCAGTTCTTC; CDR3aa: CASSLTSSVGYEQFF
v_gene: TRBV9; abundance: NA; j_gene: TRBJ1-3; d_gene: NA; CDR3nt: TGTGCCAGCAGCGTAGGGGGACTCTTAAGAAACACCATATATTTT; CDR3aa: CASSVGGLLRNTIYF
v_gene: TRBV5-6; abundance: NA; j_gene: TRBJ2-5; d_gene: NA; CDR3nt: TGTGCCAGCAGCTTGTACCAGGAAGAGACCCAGTACTTC; CDR3aa: CASSLYQEETQYF
v_gene: TRBV28; abundance: once; j_gene: TRBJ1-3; d_gene: NA; CDR3nt: TGTGCCAGCAGTCCCACCGGAGGGAGCTCTGGAAACACCATATATTTT; CDR3aa: CASSPTGGSSGNTIYF
v_gene: TRBV7-9; abundance: NA; j_gene: TRBJ2-2; d_gene: NA; CDR3nt: TGTGCCAGCAGCTCCCAATTTAAAGGTCCCGGGGAGCTGTTTTTT; CDR3aa: CASSSQFKGPGELFF
v_gene: TRBV11-2; abundance: once; j_gene: TRBJ1-2; d_gene: NA; CDR3nt: TGTGCCAGCAGCTTTAAGGGTGGCTACACCTTC; CDR3aa: CASSFKGGYTF
v_gene: TRBV5-4; abundance: NA; j_gene: TRBJ2-1; d_gene: TRBD2; CDR3nt: TGTGCCAGCAGCCGACTAGCGGGAGCCTACAATGAGCAGTTCTTC; CDR3aa: CASSRLAGAYNEQFF
v_gene: TRBV10-3; abundance: NA; j_gene: TRBJ2-1; d_gene: NA; CDR3nt: TGTGCCATCAGTGAGCTGGTGACAGCCAATGAGCAGTTCTTC; CDR3aa: CAISELVTANEQFF